The next 30 T cell receptor beta chains were all read from a single sample in a study of OX40 agonist ivuxolimab in advanced cancers. Produced via immunoSEQ multiplex PCR; TCRdb's table is partial and in-frame only. Of more than 55,000 clones listed, 92% are singletons. Sample: CD4+ or CD8+ T cells sorted from blood, taken in a trial of the OX40 agonist ivuxolimab. The receptors derive from an adult with an advanced solid tumor such as melanoma, head and neck, liver or kidney cancer.

The CDR3 DNA sequence: TGTGCCAGCATCGACAGCCAGAACACCGGGGAGCTGTTTTTT. It specifies CASIDSQNTGELFF. The chain employs TRBV5-4 and TRBJ2-2; maybe TRBD1 (5 bases). The CDR3 sequence is 14 residues long. Germline V gene data show CDR1 as SGHNT and CDR2 as YYREEE (reference sequence). V was trimmed by 6 bases and J by 1 base, leaving 10 bases between them.

The chain joins TRBV5-1 to TRBJ2-3; D unresolved. This CDR3 is built from 14 residues. Germline-derived CDR1 and CDR2 are SGHRS and YFSETQ. Trimming shortened V by 4 bases and J by 2 bases, and 11 bases separated the two germline ends. CDR3 loop: CASSPGRLTDTQYF. Here the CDR3 DNA reads TGCGCCAGCAGCCCCGGACGGCTCACAGATACGCAGTATTTT.

The chain carries TRBV5-4 and TRBJ1-2; the D gene is possibly TRBD1 (5 bases). Trimming took 8 bases from V and 8 from J, leaving 16 bases between them. This CDR3 contains 12 residues. Germline CDR1 reads SGHNT; CDR2 reads YYREEE (reference sequence). DNA of the CDR3: TGTGCCAGTGAGTTAAGGGGAGAGGGCTACACCTTC. Translation: CASELRGEGYTF.

V gene TRBV5-4 combines with J gene TRBJ1-2, with TRBD1 matching 8 bases. Germline V CDR1 and CDR2: SGHNT, YYREEE (reference sequence). The CDR3 runs to 13 residues. The V segment lost 4 bases and the J segment 8 bases; nucleotides outside the gene matches: 7. Written as DNA, the CDR3 is TGTGCCAGCAGCGGACCGGGACAGGACGGCTACACCTTC. Residues: CASSGPGQDGYTF.

The rearrangement uses TRBV7-3 and TRBJ1-3; 9 nucleotides match TRBD1. After removal of 5 bases from V and 0 bases from J, the junction contained 14 bases not matched to a gene. Germline V lookup: CDR1 SGHTA, CDR2 FQGTGA. The CDR3 is 19 residues long. This chain's CDR3 is CASSRCGQGPYFSGNTIYF. The CDR3 DNA follows: TGTGCCAGCAGCCGATGCGGACAGGGGCCCTATTTCTCTGGAAACACCATATATTTT.

The gene calls are TRBV5-1 and TRBJ1-3; a possible D gene is TRBD1 (6 bases). CDR1 SGHRS and CDR2 YFSETQ come from the germline V gene. This CDR3 spans 14 amino acids. The V and J ends lost 6 bases and 0 bases respectively, with 10 bases between them. For the CDR3, the DNA is TGCGCCAGCATGGACAGTGCCTCTGGAAACACCATATATTTT. As protein: CASMDSASGNTIYF.

This chain links TRBV27 with TRBJ2-2; TRBD1 matches 9 bases. V trimming: 5 bases; J trimming: 4 bases; junction bases outside the gene matches: 5. Germline lookup yields CDR1 MNHEY and CDR2 SMNVEV (reference sequence). The CDR3 is 15 residues long. The DNA of the CDR3 is TGTGCCAGCAGTGGACAGGGGCGAGGCACCGGGGAGCTGTTTTTT. It codes for CASSGQGRGTGELFF.

In this sample, this clone turned up once. This chain connects TRBV2 to TRBJ1-2; D unresolved. Trimming removed 8 bases at V and 1 base at J, with 11 bases between. This CDR3 spans 13 amino acids. The germline V gene has CDR1 SNHLY and CDR2 FYNNEI. CDR3 amino acids: CASRRTDNYGYTF. The DNA of the CDR3 is TGTGCCAGCCGTCGGACTGATAACTATGGCTACACCTTC. The full variable domain, completed using reference TRBV2 and TRBJ1-2, is EPEVTQTPSHQVTQMGQEVILRCVPISNHLYFYWYRQILGQKVEFLVSFYNNEISEKSEIFDDQFSVERPDGSNFTLKIRSTKLEDSAMYFCASRRTDNYGYTFGSGTRLTVV.

This chain joins TRBV19 and TRBJ2-7, with D uncertain. Germline-derived CDR1 and CDR2 are LNHDA and SQIVND (reference sequence). The CDR3 is 15 amino acids. Trimming cost V 10 bases and J 6 bases, with 25 bases left between them. As DNA, the CDR3 is TGTGCCACCGCCGTTGTGGGCACGGGTCTCTCCGAGCAGTACTTC. This gives the protein CATAVVGTGLSEQYF.

V is TRBV6-6 and J is TRBJ1-1; 8 bases fit TRBD1. V shed 2 bases and J 5 bases; nucleotides not matched to a gene: 10. Germline-derived CDR1 and CDR2 are MNHNY and SVGAGI (reference sequence). The CDR3 runs 16 residues. The CDR3 here is CASSYVGSRGQTEAFF. CDR3 sequence (DNA): TGTGCCAGCAGTTACGTAGGAAGCAGGGGGCAGACTGAAGCTTTCTTT.

J is TRBJ1-1 and V is TRBV6-5; D ambiguous. This CDR3 spans 14 amino acids. Germline values: CDR1 MNHEY, CDR2 SVGAGI. The V and J ends lost 2 bases and 1 base respectively, with 8 bases between them. This CDR3 is CASSYDPSNTEAFF. The CDR3 region has the DNA TGTGCCAGCAGTTACGACCCTTCGAACACTGAAGCTTTCTTT.

J is TRBJ1-1 and V is TRBV2; tentative D call: TRBD1 (6 bases). Germline CDR1 reads SNHLY; CDR2 reads FYNNEI. The length of the CDR3 is 13 residues. The ends were cut back, 11 bases at V and 0 bases at J, with 13 bases in the middle. As DNA, the CDR3 is TGTGCCTTTAGTACAGGGTTGAACACTGAAGCTTTCTTT. This gives the protein CAFSTGLNTEAFF.

The V and J genes are TRBV2 and TRBJ2-7, with a possible D match to TRBD1 (5 bases). Trimming left V 6 bases short and J 5 bases short, with 11 bases between. CDR1 and CDR2 from the germline V gene are SNHLY and FYNNEI. CDR3 length: 12 amino acids. DNA for the CDR3: TGTGCCAGCAGCATACAGGTGGACGAGCAGTACTTC. This codes for CASSIQVDEQYF.

The J gene is TRBJ2-7, the V gene TRBV7-9; D might be TRBD1 (5 bases). The ends were cut back, 1 base at V and 1 base at J, with 8 bases in the middle. Germline values: CDR1 SEHNR, CDR2 FQNEAQ (reference sequence). The CDR3 totals 14 residues. The CDR3: CASSLGDRSYEQYF. CDR3 bases: TGTGCCAGCAGCTTAGGCGACAGATCCTACGAGCAGTACTTC.

The V gene is TRBV4-1, the J gene TRBJ2-5, with D possibly being TRBD1 (6 bases). From germline, CDR1 is MGHRA and CDR2 YSYEKL. The CDR3 covers 15 residues. V was cut by 4 bases and J by 4 bases, with 16 bases left in between. The CDR3 region is CASSLLQGGSETQYF. The CDR3 nucleotides read TGCGCCAGCAGCCTCCTACAGGGCGGATCAGAGACCCAGTACTTC.

This clone showed up just a few times. This chain joins TRBV14 and TRBJ2-1, with 9 bases lining up with TRBD1. The CDR3 spans 16 residues. The junction had 10 bases not matched to a gene; V was cut back by 5 bases and J by 5 bases. In germline, CDR1 is SGHDN, CDR2 FVKESK. The DNA of the CDR3 is TGTGCCAGCAGCTTTGCCCCGGGACAGGGAGACAATGAGCAGTTCTTC. Its translation: CASSFAPGQGDNEQFF.

The rearrangement uses TRBV5-4 and TRBJ2-7; possible D gene TRBD2, 5 bases. The CDR3 loop spans 14 amino acids. The germline V gene has CDR1 SGHNT and CDR2 YYREEE (reference sequence). The ends were cut back, 1 base at V and 1 base at J, with 9 bases in the middle. The CDR3 sequence: CASSLSPGSYEQYF. The CDR3 coding sequence is TGTGCCAGCAGCTTGTCCCCGGGGTCCTACGAGCAGTACTTC.

CDR3 sequence reads: CASSEGQGPFHEQYF. The CDR3 DNA reads as TGTGCCAGCAGTGAAGGACAGGGACCATTCCACGAGCAGTACTTC. This chain connects TRBV6-1 to TRBJ2-7; TRBD1 matches 7 bases. Germline CDR1 MNHNS, CDR2 SASEGT. The trim removed 1 base at V and 5 bases at J, leaving 8 bases unmatched. This CDR3 has 15 amino acids.

The V call is TRBV11-2, the J call TRBJ2-7; D gene unclear. Trimming removed 3 bases at V and 3 bases at J, with 6 bases between. This CDR3 spans 12 amino acids. CDR1 is SGHAT, CDR2 FQNNGV, per germline. As DNA, the CDR3 is TGTGCCAGCAGCTTTACTATCTACGAGCAGTACTTC. Amino acids: CASSFTIYEQYF.

This chain joins TRBV27 and TRBJ2-1; 10 bases align to TRBD2. Germline V gene sequence: CDR1 MNHEY, CDR2 SMNVEV (reference sequence). Trimming at V came to 4 bases and at J to 9 bases, leaving 9 bases not matched to a gene. CDR3 size: 15 residues. CDR3 sequence reads: CASSYPSGSVGEQFF. The CDR3 DNA reads TGTGCCAGCAGTTATCCTAGCGGGAGTGTTGGTGAGCAGTTCTTC.

This chain connects TRBV27 to TRBJ2-7; D gene ambiguous. Trimming cost V 0 bases and J 7 bases, with 10 bases left between them. The CDR3 contains 13 residues. CDR1 MNHEY and CDR2 SMNVEV come from the germline V gene (reference sequence). The CDR3 DNA is TGTGCCAGCAGTTTATCTTCGGTAGAGGAGCAGTACTTC. Translating it yields CASSLSSVEEQYF.

This chain joins TRBV4-1 and TRBJ2-7, with a possible D match to TRBD1 (6 bases). Germline V lookup: CDR1 MGHRA, CDR2 YSYEKL. The CDR3 covers 15 residues. Trimming cost V 0 bases and J 6 bases, with 15 bases left between them. CDR3 nucleotide sequence: TGCGCCAGCAGCCAAGATTCGGTACAGGGTCCCGAGCAGTACTTC. Its protein product is CASSQDSVQGPEQYF.

The chain carries TRBV13 and TRBJ1-1, with D possibly being TRBD1 (5 bases). This CDR3 contains 17 residues. Germline V gene data show CDR1 as PRHDT and CDR2 as FYEKMQ (reference sequence). The V and J ends lost 5 bases and 3 bases respectively, with 22 bases between them. The CDR3 DNA is TGTGCCAGCAGCGAGAGAGGGGTTCAGATCTCGGACACTGAAGCTTTCTTT. Translation gives CASSERGVQISDTEAFF.

This chain joins TRBV19 and TRBJ1-1, with D unclear. V dropped 3 bases and J dropped 1 base, with 12 bases sitting between them. CDR3 size: 15 residues. Germline loops: CDR1 LNHDA, CDR2 SQIVND (reference sequence). The CDR3 sequence: CASSIGSYGNTEAFF. The CDR3 region has the DNA TGTGCCAGTAGTATCGGATCTTACGGGAACACTGAAGCTTTCTTT.

This rearrangement joins TRBV9 to TRBJ2-7; 8 bases are a match to TRBD2. This CDR3 spans 15 amino acids. The V segment lost 2 bases and the J segment 3 bases; nucleotides outside the gene matches: 7. From germline, CDR1 is SGDLS and CDR2 YYNGEE. The CDR3 is CASSVDGTRDYEQYF. CDR3 in DNA: TGTGCCAGCAGCGTGGACGGGACTAGGGACTACGAGCAGTACTTC. Full variable domain (missing parts from reference TRBV9 and TRBJ2-7): DSGVTQTPKHLITATGQRVTLRCSPRSGDLSVYWYQQSLDQGLQFLIQYYNGEERAKGNILERFSAQQFPDLHSELNLSSLELGDSALYFCASSVDGTRDYEQYFGPGTRLTVT.

This clone was counted a single time. The chain links TRBV19 to TRBJ2-1; D is unresolved. CDR1 is LNHDA, CDR2 SQIVND, per germline (reference sequence). V was shortened by 3 bases and J by 2 bases, with 11 bases between the two germline ends. The CDR3 spans 15 residues. The CDR3 reads CASSMQRQTYNEQFF. DNA of the CDR3: TGTGCCAGTAGTATGCAACGGCAAACCTACAATGAGCAGTTCTTC.

The genes are TRBV2 and TRBJ2-7; D gene uncertain. V was trimmed by 4 bases and J by 0 bases, leaving 19 bases between them. This CDR3 comprises 17 residues. The germline CDR1 and CDR2 sequences are SNHLY and FYNNEI. The CDR3 nucleotides are TGTGCCAGCAGTGGCCTATACGGACCGATTTACTCCTACGAGCAGTACTTC. The encoded protein is CASSGLYGPIYSYEQYF.

CDR3 DNA: TGTGCCAGCAGCGGTAGCGGGAACCAAGAGACCCAGTACTTC. Translation: CASSGSGNQETQYF. V is TRBV9 and J is TRBJ2-5; 8 bases are a match to TRBD2. V lost 3 bases to trimming and J lost 0 bases; unmatched junction nucleotides: 1. The CDR3 sequence is 14 residues long. Germline V gene data show CDR1 as SGDLS and CDR2 as YYNGEE.

CDR3 loop: CASSLSWGQGFSYEQYF. CDR3 bases: TGTGCCAGCAGCTTAAGTTGGGGACAGGGGTTCTCCTACGAGCAGTACTTC. The chain uses TRBV7-2 and TRBJ2-7; TRBD1 aligns across 10 bases. The CDR3 is 17 amino acids. V gave up 2 bases and J gave up 0 bases; unmatched junction bases: 7. CDR1 is SGHTA, CDR2 FQGNSA, per germline.

V usage is TRBV11-1 and J usage is TRBJ2-1; TRBD2 aligns across 10 bases. CDR1 and CDR2 (germline): SGHAT, FQDESV (reference sequence). The CDR3 runs to 16 residues. J gave up 7 bases and V 1 base, and 7 bases lay outside the gene matches. CDR3 sequence: CASSLVSAGGNNEQFF. The DNA for the CDR3 is TGTGCCAGCAGCTTAGTCTCAGCGGGAGGGAATAATGAGCAGTTCTTC.